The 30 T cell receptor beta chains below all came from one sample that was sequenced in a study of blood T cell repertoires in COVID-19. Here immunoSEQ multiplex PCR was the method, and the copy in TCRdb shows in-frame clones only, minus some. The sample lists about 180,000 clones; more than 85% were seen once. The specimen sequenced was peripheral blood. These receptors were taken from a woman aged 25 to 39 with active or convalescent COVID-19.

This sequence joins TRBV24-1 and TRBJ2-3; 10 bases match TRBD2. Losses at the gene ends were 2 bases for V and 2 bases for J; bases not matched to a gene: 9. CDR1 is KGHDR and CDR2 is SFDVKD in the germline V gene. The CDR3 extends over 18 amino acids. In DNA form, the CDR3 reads TGTGCCACCAGTGATTCCGATAGCGGGAGGACTAACACAGATACGCAGTATTTT. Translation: CATSDSDSGRTNTDTQYF.

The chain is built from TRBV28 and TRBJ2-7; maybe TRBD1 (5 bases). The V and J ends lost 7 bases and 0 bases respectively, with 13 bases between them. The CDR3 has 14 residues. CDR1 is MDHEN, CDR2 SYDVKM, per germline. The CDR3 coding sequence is TGTGCCAGCACTATTTCCAGGGTCTCCTACGAGCAGTACTTC. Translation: CASTISRVSYEQYF.

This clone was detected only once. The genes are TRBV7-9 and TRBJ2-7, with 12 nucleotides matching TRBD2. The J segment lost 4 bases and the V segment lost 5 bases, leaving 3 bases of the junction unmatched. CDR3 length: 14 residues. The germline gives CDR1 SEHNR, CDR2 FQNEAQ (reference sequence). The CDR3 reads CASSGGTSGYEQYF. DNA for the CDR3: TGTGCCAGCAGCGGGGGGACTAGCGGGTACGAGCAGTACTTC. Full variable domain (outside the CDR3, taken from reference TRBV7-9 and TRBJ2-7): DTGVSQNPRHKITKRGQNVTFRCDPISEHNRLYWYRQTLGQGPEFLTYFQNEAQLEKSRLLSDRFSAERPKGSFSTLEIQRTEQGDSAMYLCASSGGTSGYEQYFGPGTRLTVT.

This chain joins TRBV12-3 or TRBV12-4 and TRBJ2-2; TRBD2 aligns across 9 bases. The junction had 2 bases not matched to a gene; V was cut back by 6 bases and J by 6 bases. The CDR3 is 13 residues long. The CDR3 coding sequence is TGTGCCAGCAGGGTAGCGGGAGCCGGGGAGCTGTTTTTT. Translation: CASRVAGAGELFF.

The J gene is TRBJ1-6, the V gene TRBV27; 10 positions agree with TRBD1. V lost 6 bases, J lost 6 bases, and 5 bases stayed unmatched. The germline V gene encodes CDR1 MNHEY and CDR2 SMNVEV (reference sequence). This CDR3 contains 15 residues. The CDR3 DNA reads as TGTGCCAGCAGACCGGACAGGGGGGCTAATTCACCCCTCCACTTT. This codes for CASRPDRGANSPLHF.

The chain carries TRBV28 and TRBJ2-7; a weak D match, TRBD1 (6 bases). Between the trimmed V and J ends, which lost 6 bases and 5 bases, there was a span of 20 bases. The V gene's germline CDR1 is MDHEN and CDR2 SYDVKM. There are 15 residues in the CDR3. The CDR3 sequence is CASRSSGVGANEQYF. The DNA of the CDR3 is TGTGCCAGCAGATCGTCAGGGGTAGGGGCCAACGAGCAGTACTTC.

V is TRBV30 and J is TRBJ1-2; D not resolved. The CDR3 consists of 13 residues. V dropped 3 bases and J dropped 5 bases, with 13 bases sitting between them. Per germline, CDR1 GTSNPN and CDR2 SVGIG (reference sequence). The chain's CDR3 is CAWRSPEGYGYTF. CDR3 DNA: TGTGCCTGGAGGTCCCCGGAGGGTTATGGCTACACCTTC.

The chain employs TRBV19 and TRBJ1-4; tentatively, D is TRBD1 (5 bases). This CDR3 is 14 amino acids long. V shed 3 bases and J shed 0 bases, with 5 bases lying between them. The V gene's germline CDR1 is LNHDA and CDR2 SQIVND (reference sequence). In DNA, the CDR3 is TGTGCCAGTAGTATGACAGCAACTAATGAAAAACTGTTTTTT. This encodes CASSMTATNEKLFF.

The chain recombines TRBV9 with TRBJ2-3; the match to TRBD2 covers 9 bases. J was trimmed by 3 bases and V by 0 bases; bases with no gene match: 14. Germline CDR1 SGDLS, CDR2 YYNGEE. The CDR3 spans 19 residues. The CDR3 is CASSVGAGGGYSSTDTQYF. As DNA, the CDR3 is TGTGCCAGCAGCGTAGGAGCGGGGGGCGGCTACTCCTCAACAGATACGCAGTATTTT.

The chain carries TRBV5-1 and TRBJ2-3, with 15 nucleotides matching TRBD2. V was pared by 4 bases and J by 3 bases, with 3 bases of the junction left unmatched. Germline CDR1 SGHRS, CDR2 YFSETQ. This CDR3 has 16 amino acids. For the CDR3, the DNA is TGCGCCAGCAGCGACGGGACTAGCGGGAGGACAGATACGCAGTATTTT. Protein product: CASSDGTSGRTDTQYF.

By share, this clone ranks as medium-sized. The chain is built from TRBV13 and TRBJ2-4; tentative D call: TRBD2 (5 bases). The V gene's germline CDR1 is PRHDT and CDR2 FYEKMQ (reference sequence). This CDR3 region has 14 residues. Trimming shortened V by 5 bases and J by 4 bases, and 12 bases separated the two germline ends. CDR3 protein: CASSRMGEKNIQYF. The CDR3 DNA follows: TGTGCCAGCAGCCGAATGGGAGAGAAAAACATTCAGTACTTC.

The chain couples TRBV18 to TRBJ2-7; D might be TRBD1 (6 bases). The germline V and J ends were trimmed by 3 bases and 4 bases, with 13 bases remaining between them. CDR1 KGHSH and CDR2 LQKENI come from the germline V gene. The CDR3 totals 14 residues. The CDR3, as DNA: TGTGCCAGCTCACCGGACACACAGGGTTACGAGCAGTACTTC. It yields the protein CASSPDTQGYEQYF.

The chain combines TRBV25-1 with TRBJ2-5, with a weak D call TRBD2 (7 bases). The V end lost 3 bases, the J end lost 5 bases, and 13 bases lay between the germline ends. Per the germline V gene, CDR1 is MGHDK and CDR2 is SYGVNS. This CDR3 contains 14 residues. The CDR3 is CASSDTGGPETQYF. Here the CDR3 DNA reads TGTGCCAGCAGTGACACCGGGGGGCCGGAGACCCAGTACTTC.

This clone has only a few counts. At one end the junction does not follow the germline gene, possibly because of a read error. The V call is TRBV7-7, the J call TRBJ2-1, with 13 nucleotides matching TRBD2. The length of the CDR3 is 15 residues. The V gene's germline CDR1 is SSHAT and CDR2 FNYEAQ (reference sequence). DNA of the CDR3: TGTGCTAGCAGCTTAGGGACTAGCGGGATTCTTGAGCAGTTCTTC. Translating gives CASSLGTSGILEQFF.

CDR3 in amino acids: CASSHGRRSTSSYNEQFF. The CDR3 DNA reads TGTGCCAGCAGCCATGGCAGAAGGAGTACCAGCTCCTACAATGAGCAGTTCTTC. The V call is TRBV3-1 (or the pseudogene TRBV3-2), the J call TRBJ2-1; the D is unclear. Between the trimmed V and J ends, which lost 3 bases and 0 bases, there was a span of 18 bases. The germline V gene has CDR1 LGHDT and CDR2 YNNKEL (reference sequence). CDR3 length: 18 residues.

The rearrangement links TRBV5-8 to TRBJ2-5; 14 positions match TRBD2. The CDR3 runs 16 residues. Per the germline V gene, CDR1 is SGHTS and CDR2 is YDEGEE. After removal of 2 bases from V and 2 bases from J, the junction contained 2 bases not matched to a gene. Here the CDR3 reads CASSLGLAGGQETQYF. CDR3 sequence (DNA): TGTGCCAGCAGCTTAGGACTAGCGGGGGGACAAGAGACCCAGTACTTC. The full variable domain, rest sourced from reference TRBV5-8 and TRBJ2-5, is EAGVTQSPTHLIKTRGQQATLRCSPISGHTSVYWYQQALGLGLQFLLWYDEGEERNRGNFPPRFSGRQFPNYSSELNVNALELEDSALYLCASSLGLAGGQETQYFGPGTRLLVL.

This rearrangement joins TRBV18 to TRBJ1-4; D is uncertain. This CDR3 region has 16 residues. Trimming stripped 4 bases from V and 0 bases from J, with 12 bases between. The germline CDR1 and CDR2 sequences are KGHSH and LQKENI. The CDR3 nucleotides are TGTGCCAGCTCACGCTTGCAGGCTTCAACTAATGAAAAACTGTTTTTT. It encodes CASSRLQASTNEKLFF.

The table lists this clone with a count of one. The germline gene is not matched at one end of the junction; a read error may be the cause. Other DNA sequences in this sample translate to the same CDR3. As DNA, the CDR3 is TGTGCCAGCAGTTTGCCCAACTACGAGCAGTACTTC. This gives the protein CASSLPNYEQYF. This chain links TRBV5-1 with TRBJ2-7; D not resolved. The germline V gene has CDR1 SGHRS and CDR2 YFSETQ. The CDR3 contains 12 residues.

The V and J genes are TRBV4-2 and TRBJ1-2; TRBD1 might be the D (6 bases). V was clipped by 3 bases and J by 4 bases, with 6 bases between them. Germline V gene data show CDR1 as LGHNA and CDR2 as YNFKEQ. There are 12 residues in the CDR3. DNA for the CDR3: TGTGCCAGCAGCCAGGACAGCTATGGCTACACCTTC. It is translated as CASSQDSYGYTF.

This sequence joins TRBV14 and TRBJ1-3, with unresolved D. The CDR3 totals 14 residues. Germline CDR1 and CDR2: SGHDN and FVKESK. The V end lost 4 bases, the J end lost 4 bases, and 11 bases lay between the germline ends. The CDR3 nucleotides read TGTGCCAGCAGCCTCCGCTTTCAGGGAAACACCATATATTTT. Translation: CASSLRFQGNTIYF.

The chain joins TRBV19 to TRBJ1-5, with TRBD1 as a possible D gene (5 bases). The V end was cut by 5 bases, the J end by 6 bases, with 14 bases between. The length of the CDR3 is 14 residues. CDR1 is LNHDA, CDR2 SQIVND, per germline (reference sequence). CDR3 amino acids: CASSLTSGSQPQHF. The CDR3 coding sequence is TGTGCCAGTAGTCTAACATCAGGGTCTCAGCCCCAGCATTTT.

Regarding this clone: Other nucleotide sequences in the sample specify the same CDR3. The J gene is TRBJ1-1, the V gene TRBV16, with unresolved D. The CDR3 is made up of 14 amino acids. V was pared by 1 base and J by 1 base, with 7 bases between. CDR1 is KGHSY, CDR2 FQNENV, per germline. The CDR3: CASSQYRANTEAFF. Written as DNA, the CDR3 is TGTGCCAGCAGCCAATACCGCGCGAACACTGAAGCTTTCTTT. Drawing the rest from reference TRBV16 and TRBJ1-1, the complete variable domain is GEEVAQTPKHLVRGEGQKAKLYCAPIKGHSYVFWYQQVLKNEFKFLISFQNENVFDETGMPKERFSAKCLPNSPCSLEIQATKLEDSAVYFCASSQYRANTEAFFGQGTRLTVV.

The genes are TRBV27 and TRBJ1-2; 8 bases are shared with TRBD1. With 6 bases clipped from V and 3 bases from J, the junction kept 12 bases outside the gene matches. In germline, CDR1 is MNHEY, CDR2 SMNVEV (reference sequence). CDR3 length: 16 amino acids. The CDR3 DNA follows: TGTGCCAGCAGCCCGACAGGGGCTCGAAACTACTATGGCTACACCTTC. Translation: CASSPTGARNYYGYTF.

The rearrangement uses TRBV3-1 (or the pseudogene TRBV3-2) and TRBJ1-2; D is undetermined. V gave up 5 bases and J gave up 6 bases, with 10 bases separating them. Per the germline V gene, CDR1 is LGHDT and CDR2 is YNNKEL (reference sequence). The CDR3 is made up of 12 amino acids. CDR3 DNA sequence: TGTGCCAGCAGCTGGTCGGGTGATGGCTACACCTTC. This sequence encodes CASSWSGDGYTF.

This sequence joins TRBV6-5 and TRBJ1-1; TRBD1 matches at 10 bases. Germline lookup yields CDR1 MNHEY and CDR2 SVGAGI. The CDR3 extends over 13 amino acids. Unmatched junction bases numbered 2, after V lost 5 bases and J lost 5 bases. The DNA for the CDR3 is TGTGCCAGCAGTAGGACAGGGGGTACTGAAGCTTTCTTT. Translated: CASSRTGGTEAFF.

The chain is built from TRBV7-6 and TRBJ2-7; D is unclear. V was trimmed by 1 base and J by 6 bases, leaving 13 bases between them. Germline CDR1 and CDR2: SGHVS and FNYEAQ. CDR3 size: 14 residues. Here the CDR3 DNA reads TGTGCCAGCAGCTTAGGGGCCGAGACGTCCGAGCAGTACTTC. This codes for CASSLGAETSEQYF.

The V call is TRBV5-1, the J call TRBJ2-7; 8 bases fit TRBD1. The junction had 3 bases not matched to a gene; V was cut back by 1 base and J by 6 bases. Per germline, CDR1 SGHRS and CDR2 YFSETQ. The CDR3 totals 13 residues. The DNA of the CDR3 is TGCGCCAGCAGCTTGTCTGGGACAGGCGAGCAGTACTTC. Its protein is CASSLSGTGEQYF.

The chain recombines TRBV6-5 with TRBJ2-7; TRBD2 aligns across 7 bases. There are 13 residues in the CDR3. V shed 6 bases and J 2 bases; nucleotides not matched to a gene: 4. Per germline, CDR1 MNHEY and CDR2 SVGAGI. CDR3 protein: CASSLGLAYEQYF. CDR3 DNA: TGTGCCAGCAGCCTTGGACTAGCCTACGAGCAGTACTTC.

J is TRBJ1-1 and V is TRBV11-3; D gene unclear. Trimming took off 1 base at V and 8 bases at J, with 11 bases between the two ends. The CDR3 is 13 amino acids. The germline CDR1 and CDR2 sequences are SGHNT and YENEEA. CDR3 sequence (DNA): TGTGCCAGCAGCTTAGGGGTCCAGGTCGAAGCTTTCTTT. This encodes CASSLGVQVEAFF.

The CDR3 is CASSPDRGTGGYEQYF. In DNA form, the CDR3 reads TGTGCCAGCTCACCCGACCGTGGGACAGGGGGCTACGAGCAGTACTTC. The chain joins TRBV18 to TRBJ2-7, with TRBD1 matching 11 bases. The CDR3 runs to 16 residues. After removal of 3 bases from V and 3 bases from J, the junction contained 7 bases not matched to a gene. CDR1 is KGHSH and CDR2 is LQKENI in the germline V gene.